The clone carrying this T cell receptor (beta chain) was recorded at least ten times. Its antigen is still unknown. The time point here: patch test 3, about 24 weeks after DPC sensitization. This sample's treatment: therapeutic diphenylcyclopropenone sensitization with weekly scalp DPC. Prior to application of each patch test, blood was drawn. This sample is part of a study of human T cells and chemical hapten exposure. Notes on the study in general: Expanded TCRs produced significantly more large CDR3 similarity clusters than controls did.

Individual cDNA molecules in this library carried unique molecular identifiers. From the RACE reads, TCRdb called clonotypes with MiXCR, one entry per CDR3 protein. This sample has approximately 72,000 distinct CDR3 sequences, with roughly 11% found just once. V lost 5 bases and J 3 bases, leaving 16 bases between the germline ends. This CDR3 has 15 amino acids. Germline CDR1 is SGHVS and CDR2 is FNYEAQ. The chain has TRBV7-6 and TRBJ1-2; TRBD1 is a possible D gene (6 bases). The sample here was whole blood, taken in connection with sensitization to the hapten diphenylcyclopropenone (DPC). The receptor was isolated from a woman aged 45-65 years with alopecia areata. Some clones in this sample may be carry-over from other donors' samples. In DNA, the CDR3 is TGTGCCAGCAGCCTGAGACAGGATGATTACTATGGCTACACCTTC. As protein: CASSLRQDDYYGYTF.